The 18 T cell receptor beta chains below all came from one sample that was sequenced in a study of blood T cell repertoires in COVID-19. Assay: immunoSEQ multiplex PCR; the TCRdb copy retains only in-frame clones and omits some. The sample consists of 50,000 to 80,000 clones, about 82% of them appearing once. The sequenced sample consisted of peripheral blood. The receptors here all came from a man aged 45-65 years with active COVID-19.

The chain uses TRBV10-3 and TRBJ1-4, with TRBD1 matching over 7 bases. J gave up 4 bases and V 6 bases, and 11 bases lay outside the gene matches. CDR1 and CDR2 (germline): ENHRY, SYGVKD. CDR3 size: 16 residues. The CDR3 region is CAISENPGQLNEKLFF. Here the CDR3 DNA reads TGTGCCATCAGCGAAAACCCGGGACAGCTTAATGAAAAACTGTTTTTT.

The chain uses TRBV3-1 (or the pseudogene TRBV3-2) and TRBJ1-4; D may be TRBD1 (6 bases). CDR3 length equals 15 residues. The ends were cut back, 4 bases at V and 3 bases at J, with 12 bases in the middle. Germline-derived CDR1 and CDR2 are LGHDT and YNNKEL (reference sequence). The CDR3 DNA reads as TGTGCCAGCAGCCCAAGACGACAGGCTAATGAAAAACTGTTTTTT. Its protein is CASSPRRQANEKLFF.

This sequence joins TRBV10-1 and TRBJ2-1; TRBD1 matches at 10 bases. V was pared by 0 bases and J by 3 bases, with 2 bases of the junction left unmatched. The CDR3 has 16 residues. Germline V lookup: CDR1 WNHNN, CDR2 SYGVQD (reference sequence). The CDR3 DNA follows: TGCGCCAGCAGTGAGTCCGGGGACAGGGGCTACAATGAGCAGTTCTTC. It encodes CASSESGDRGYNEQFF.

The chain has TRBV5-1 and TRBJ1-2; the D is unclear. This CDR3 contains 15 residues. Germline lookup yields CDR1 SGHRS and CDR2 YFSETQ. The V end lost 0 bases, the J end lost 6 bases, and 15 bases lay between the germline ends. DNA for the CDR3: TGCGCCAGCAGCTTGGATTCCCGAGGAGGGAATGGCTACACCTTC. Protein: CASSLDSRGGNGYTF.

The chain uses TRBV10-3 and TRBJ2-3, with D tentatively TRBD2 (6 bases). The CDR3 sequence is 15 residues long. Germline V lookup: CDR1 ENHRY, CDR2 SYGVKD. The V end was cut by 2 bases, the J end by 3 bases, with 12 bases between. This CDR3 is CAISERPSATDTQYF. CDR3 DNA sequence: TGTGCCATCAGTGAGAGGCCTAGCGCTACAGATACGCAGTATTTT.

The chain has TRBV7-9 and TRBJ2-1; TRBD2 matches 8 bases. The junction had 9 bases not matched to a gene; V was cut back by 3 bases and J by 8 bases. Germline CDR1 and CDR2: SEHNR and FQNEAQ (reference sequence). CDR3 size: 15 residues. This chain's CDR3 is CASSFLGLGWDEQFF. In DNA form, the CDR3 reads TGTGCCAGCAGCTTCCTGGGACTAGGATGGGATGAGCAGTTCTTC.

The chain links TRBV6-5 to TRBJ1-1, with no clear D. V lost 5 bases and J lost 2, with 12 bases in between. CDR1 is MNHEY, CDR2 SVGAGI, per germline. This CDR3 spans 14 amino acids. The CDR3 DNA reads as TGTGCCAGCAGTCTTGGACGGACTAACACTGAAGCTTTCTTT. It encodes CASSLGRTNTEAFF.

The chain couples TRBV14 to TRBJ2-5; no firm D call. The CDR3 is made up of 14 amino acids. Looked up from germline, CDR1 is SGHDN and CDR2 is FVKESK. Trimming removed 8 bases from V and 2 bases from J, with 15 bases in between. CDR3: CASSRSLNQETQYF. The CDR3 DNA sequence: TGTGCCAGCTCCAGGTCTCTCAATCAAGAGACCCAGTACTTC.

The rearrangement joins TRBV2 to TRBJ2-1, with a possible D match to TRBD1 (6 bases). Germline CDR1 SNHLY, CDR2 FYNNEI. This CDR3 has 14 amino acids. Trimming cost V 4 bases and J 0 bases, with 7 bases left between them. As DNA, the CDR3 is TGTGCCAGCAGTGGCAGGGGCTCCTACAATGAGCAGTTCTTC. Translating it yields CASSGRGSYNEQFF.

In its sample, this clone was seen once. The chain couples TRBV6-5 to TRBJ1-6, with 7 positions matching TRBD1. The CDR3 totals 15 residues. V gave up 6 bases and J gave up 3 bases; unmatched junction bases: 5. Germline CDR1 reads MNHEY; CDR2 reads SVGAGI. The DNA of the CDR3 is TGTGCCAGCAGCGAGAGACAGGGCTATAATTCACCCCTCCACTTT. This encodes CASSERQGYNSPLHF.

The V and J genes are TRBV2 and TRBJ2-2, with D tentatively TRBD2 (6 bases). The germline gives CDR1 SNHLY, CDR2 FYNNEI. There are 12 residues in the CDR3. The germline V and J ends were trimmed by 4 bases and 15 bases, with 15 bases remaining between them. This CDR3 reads CASSAGTPTMFF. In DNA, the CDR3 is TGTGCCAGCAGTGCCGGGACTCCAACTATGTTTTTT.

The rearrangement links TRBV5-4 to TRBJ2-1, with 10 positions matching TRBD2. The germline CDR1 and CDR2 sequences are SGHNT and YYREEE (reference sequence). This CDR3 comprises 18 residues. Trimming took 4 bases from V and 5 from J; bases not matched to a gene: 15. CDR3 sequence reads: CASSAKVLAGGSHNEQFF. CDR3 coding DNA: TGTGCCAGCAGCGCAAAGGTCTTAGCGGGGGGTAGCCACAATGAGCAGTTCTTC.

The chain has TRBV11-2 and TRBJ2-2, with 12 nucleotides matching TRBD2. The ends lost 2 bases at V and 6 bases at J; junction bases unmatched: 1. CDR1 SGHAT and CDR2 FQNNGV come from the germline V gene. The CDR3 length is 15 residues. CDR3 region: CASSLRLAGAGELFF. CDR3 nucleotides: TGTGCCAGCAGCTTAAGACTAGCGGGAGCCGGGGAGCTGTTTTTT.

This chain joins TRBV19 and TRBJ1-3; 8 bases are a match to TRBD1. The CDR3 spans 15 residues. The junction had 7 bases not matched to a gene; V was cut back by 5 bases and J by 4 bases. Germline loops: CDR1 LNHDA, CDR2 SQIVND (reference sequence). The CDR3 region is CASSLTGTGGNTIYF. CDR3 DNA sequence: TGTGCCAGTAGTTTAACCGGGACAGGAGGAAACACCATATATTTT.

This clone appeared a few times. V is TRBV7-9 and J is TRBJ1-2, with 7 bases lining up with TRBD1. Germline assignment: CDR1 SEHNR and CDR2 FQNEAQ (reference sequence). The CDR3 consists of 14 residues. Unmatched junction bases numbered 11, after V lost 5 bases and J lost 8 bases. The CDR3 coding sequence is TGTGCCAGCAGCAGTTGGACGGAGGGGGCGGGCTACACCTTC. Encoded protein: CASSSWTEGAGYTF.

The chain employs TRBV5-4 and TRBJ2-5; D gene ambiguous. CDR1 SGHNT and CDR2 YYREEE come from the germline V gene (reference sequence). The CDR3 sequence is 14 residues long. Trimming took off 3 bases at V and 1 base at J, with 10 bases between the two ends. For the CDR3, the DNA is TGTGCCAGCAGCTCCCAGGCGTCCCAAGAGACCCAGTACTTC. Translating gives CASSSQASQETQYF.

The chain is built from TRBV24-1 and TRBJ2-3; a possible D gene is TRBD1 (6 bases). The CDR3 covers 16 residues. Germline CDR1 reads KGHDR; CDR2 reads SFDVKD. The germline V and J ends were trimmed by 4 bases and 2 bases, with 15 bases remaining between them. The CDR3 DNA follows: TGTGCCACCAGTGACCCCAGGGGCCTGCTCACAGATACGCAGTATTTT. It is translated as CATSDPRGLLTDTQYF.

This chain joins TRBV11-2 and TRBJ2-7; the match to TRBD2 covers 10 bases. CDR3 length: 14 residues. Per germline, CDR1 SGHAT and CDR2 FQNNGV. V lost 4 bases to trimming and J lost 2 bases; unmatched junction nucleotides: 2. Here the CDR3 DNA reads TGTGCCAGCAGCTGGACTAGCGGTCCCTACGAGCAGTACTTC. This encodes CASSWTSGPYEQYF.